This record covers a single T cell receptor beta chain. Per the authors' pipeline: The assay estimated nucleated cells by amplifying reference gene primers. The data were produced by immunoSEQ multiplex PCR, yet TCRdb's version contains in-frame clones alone and is incomplete. V and J calls and clone size are as listed in that table; D and trimming were resolved from the DNA. Here the sample spans 68,000 or so clones, approximately 89% being singletons. Germline V gives CDR1 SGHDT, CDR2 YYEEEE. The CDR3 is 15 residues long. V dropped 0 bases and J dropped 3 bases, with 13 bases sitting between them. This specimen comes from a study of blood T cell repertoires in COVID-19. Study at large: COVID-19 samples collected from the United States, Italy and Spain covered acute and convalescent phases. PBMCs, B-cell-depleted T cells, or T cells provided the cDNA or gDNA that made up the material.

This receptor was taken from a human donor in a cohort sampled during active COVID-19. Sequenced: peripheral blood. This chain uses TRBV5-6 with TRBJ2-7; D gene ambiguous. Written as DNA, the CDR3 is TGTGCCAGCAGCTTGGTAGCACTCCCATACTACGAGCAGTACTTC. Its translation is CASSLVALPYYEQYF. Full variable domain (missing parts from reference TRBV5-6 and TRBJ2-7): DAGVTQSPTHLIKTRGQQVTLRCSPKSGHDTVSWYQQALGQGPQFIFQYYEEEERQRGNFPDRFSGHQFPNYSSELNVNALLLGDSALYLCASSLVALPYYEQYFGPGTRLTVT.